The 30 T cell receptor beta chains below all came from one sample that was sequenced in a study of tumor-infiltrating lymphocytes in primary liver carcinoma. Extraction of RNA together with DNA used about 17-31 mg of unsorted bulk tissue. From roughly 0.5 ug total RNA, TCR beta cDNA was generated with a primer in the constant region. ARM-PCR, slightly modified, supplied the TCR beta libraries through three nested multiplex PCR rounds. The first two PCR rounds used TRBV1-TRBV30 forward primers with a C-beta reverse primer, about 10 cycles each. TCRdb fed the multiplex PCR reads into MiXCR, producing one record per CDR3 protein. Of tens of thousands of distinct CDR3 sequences in the sample, around 73% were seen once. The sample taken for sequencing was liver tumor tissue from sampling region 5. Subset in this sample: tumor region T5, tumor centre. The receptors derive from a man aged 40-49 years with primary liver carcinoma and hepatitis B virus infection.

Regarding this clonotype: One junction end does not reproduce the germline sequence, and a read error may be involved. This rearrangement joins TRBV13 to TRBJ1-1; no clear D gene. There are 13 residues in the CDR3. Per the germline V gene, CDR1 is PRHDT and CDR2 is FYEKMQ (reference sequence). Here the CDR3 DNA reads TGTGCCAACAGCTTTGAATCAGGAACTGAAGCTTTCTTT. This sequence encodes CANSFESGTEAFF.

CDR3 in amino acids: CASTFSRDYGYTF. The CDR3 nucleotides read TGTGCCAGCACCTTCAGTCGGGACTATGGCTACACCTTC. The V gene is TRBV6-5, the J gene TRBJ1-2; D unclear. V was shortened by 7 bases and J by 3 bases, with 12 bases between the two germline ends. CDR3 size: 13 residues. Germline V gene sequence: CDR1 MNHEY, CDR2 SVGAGI.

A note on this clonotype: A read error may produce the germline difference seen at one junction end. The chain carries TRBV6-5 and TRBJ2-1, with D perhaps TRBD2 (5 bases). Germline V gene data show CDR1 as MNHEY and CDR2 as SVGAGI. This CDR3 has 17 amino acids. The CDR3: CAGSYSLEGESYNEQFF. CDR3 in DNA: TGTGCCGGCAGTTACTCTCTAGAGGGAGAGAGCTACAATGAGCAGTTCTTC.

To note about this clonotype: The junction departs from germline at one end; a sequencing error may be responsible. The J gene is TRBJ2-5, the V gene TRBV7-8, with 7 bases matching TRBD2. Germline V gene data show CDR1 as SGHVS and CDR2 as FQNEAQ. The CDR3 consists of 16 residues. CDR3 coding DNA: TGTACCAGCAGCCGAAGGGCGGGAGTGAGGGAAGAGATCCAGTACTTC. This sequence encodes CTSSRRAGVREEIQYF.

The gene calls are TRBV11-1 and TRBJ1-6; D is uncertain. The germline gives CDR1 SGHAT, CDR2 FQDESV (reference sequence). V shed 5 bases and J shed 13 bases, with 15 bases lying between them. The length of the CDR3 is 13 residues. CDR3 bases: TGTGCCAGCAGCAGGAAGCTGGTTTCGCCCCTCCACTTT. Residues: CASSRKLVSPLHF.

This clonotype came up many times. The chain is built from TRBV30 and TRBJ1-1; a possible D gene is TRBD1 (5 bases). The CDR3 runs to 14 residues. Germline V lookup: CDR1 GTSNPN, CDR2 SVGIG (reference sequence). Trimming removed 0 bases at V and 6 bases at J, with 14 bases between. For the CDR3, the DNA is TGTGCCTGGAGTGTATACGGTCAGGGCGCTGAAGCTTTCTTT. Its protein product is CAWSVYGQGAEAFF.

Comments on this clonotype: At one end, the junction sequence differs from germline, possibly due to a read error. The chain uses TRBV14 and TRBJ2-3; no firm D call. This CDR3 contains 13 residues. Germline V gene data show CDR1 as SGHDN and CDR2 as FVKESK. Here the CDR3 reads CTSSRGYADTQYF. The CDR3 DNA is TGTACCAGCAGCCGAGGATATGCAGATACGCAGTATTTT.

To note about this clonotype: Without the conserved terminal phenylalanine or tryptophan, this CDR3 likely stems from a read error. This sequence joins TRBV29-1 and TRBJ2-5; 7 bases fit TRBD1. The V segment lost 6 bases and the J segment 4 bases; nucleotides outside the gene matches: 5. CDR3 size: 12 residues. CDR1 is SQVTM and CDR2 is ANQGSEA in the germline V gene. The CDR3 reads CSVWDRGETQYY. As DNA, the CDR3 is TGCAGCGTCTGGGACAGAGGAGAGACCCAGTACTAC.

The J gene is TRBJ2-7, the V gene TRBV5-4; TRBD2 aligns across 14 bases. The J segment lost 7 bases and the V segment lost 2 bases, leaving 2 bases of the junction unmatched. CDR1 and CDR2 (germline): SGHNT, YYREEE (reference sequence). CDR3 length equals 14 residues. In nucleotides, the CDR3 is TGTGCCAGCAGCTTACGGACTAGCGGGGGGGAGCAGTACTTC. The encoded protein is CASSLRTSGGEQYF.

On this clonotype: A read error is likely, as this CDR3 ends without the conserved phenylalanine or tryptophan. This chain joins TRBV29-1 and TRBJ2-7; D is unresolved. Germline CDR1 is SQVTM and CDR2 is ANQGSEA. V lost 8 bases and J lost 6, with 14 bases in between. The CDR3 contains 11 residues. The CDR3 DNA sequence: TGCAGCCTTCGACGTGGGTTCGAGCAGTACTTA. Protein product: CSLRRGFEQYL.

In regard to this clonotype: One end of the junction is discordant with germline, which a read error may explain. The V gene is TRBV5-5, the J gene TRBJ2-2, with D possibly TRBD2 on 5 matching bases. This CDR3 spans 14 amino acids. Germline V gene sequence: CDR1 SGHKS, CDR2 YYEKEE (reference sequence). CDR3 coding DNA: TGTGCCAGCAGCTTTAACCTAAAGACCGGGGTGCTGTTTTTT. Its protein product is CASSFNLKTGVLFF.

In regard to this clonotype: The conserved phenylalanine or tryptophan normally closing the CDR3 is absent here, so this likely arose from a read error. The CDR3 nucleotides are TGTGCCAGCAGGGGGAAGCCATCCCACGAGCAGTACCTC. As protein: CASRGKPSHEQYL. The J gene is TRBJ2-7, the V gene TRBV11-1; D is uncertain. Trimming left V 6 bases short and J 5 bases short, with 14 bases between. This CDR3 has 13 amino acids. Germline CDR1 is SGHAT and CDR2 is FQDESV (reference sequence).

Worth noting for this clonotype: Sequence at one end of the junction differs from germline and may be a read error. The rearrangement uses TRBV24-1 and TRBJ2-5; D not certain. Germline V lookup: CDR1 KGHDR, CDR2 SFDVKD. This CDR3 has 16 amino acids. CDR3 sequence reads: CATSDSGPDGGETLYF. The CDR3 nucleotides are TGTGCCACCAGTGACTCAGGTCCGGACGGTGGAGAGACCCTGTACTTC.

This clonotype was seen once. V is TRBV11-1 and J is TRBJ2-4, with TRBD2 identical over 9 bases. Germline V gives CDR1 SGHAT, CDR2 FQDESV (reference sequence). This CDR3 has 17 amino acids. This chain's CDR3 is CTSSFSGTSRTKNIQYF. In DNA, the CDR3 is TGTACTAGCAGCTTTTCCGGGACTAGCAGGACCAAAAACATTCAGTACTTC.

Notes on this clonotype: The CDR3 does not close with the conserved phenylalanine or tryptophan, likely indicating a read error. Here the CDR3 reads CASSWDRAYEQYI. CDR3 nucleotides: TGTGCCAGCAGCTGGGACCGCGCCTACGAGCAGTACATC. The V gene is TRBV28, the J gene TRBJ2-7; the D gene could be TRBD1 or TRBD2 (5 bases each). This CDR3 is 13 amino acids long. The germline V and J ends were trimmed by 6 bases and 2 bases, with 11 bases remaining between them. The germline CDR1 and CDR2 sequences are MDHEN and SYDVKM.

V usage is TRBV11-2 and J usage is TRBJ1-5, with D tentatively TRBD1 (5 bases). The CDR3 extends over 17 amino acids. Per germline, CDR1 SGHAT and CDR2 FQNNGV. Written as DNA, the CDR3 is TGTGTCAACAGCTTAGTAGGGGTAACAAGGAGCAATCAGCCCCAGCATTTT. Translating gives CVNSLVGVTRSNQPQHF.

Concerning this clonotype: At one end, the junction sequence differs from germline, possibly due to a read error. The V call is TRBV7-9, the J call TRBJ2-5; possible D gene TRBD2, 5 bases. The germline gives CDR1 SEHNR, CDR2 FQNEAQ (reference sequence). The CDR3 sequence is 14 residues long. The CDR3: CASCLSGGVETQYF. As DNA, the CDR3 is TGTGCCAGCTGCTTGAGCGGAGGTGTGGAGACCCAGTACTTC.

Remarks on this clonotype: This sequence may be a read error, since a much larger clone differs from it by one base. The V call is TRBV7-3, the J call TRBJ2-3, with D unclear. V lost 5 bases and J 0 bases, leaving 9 bases between the germline ends. The CDR3 totals 14 residues. The germline V gene has CDR1 SGHTA and CDR2 FQGTGA. The CDR3 DNA is TGTGCCAGCAGCCAAGTGAGGAGCACAGATACGCAGTATTTT. Translated, it gives CASSQVRSTDTQYF.

In regard to this clonotype: Germline and junction disagree at one end, which may indicate a read error. The rearrangement uses TRBV30 and TRBJ1-1, with D perhaps TRBD1 (5 bases). From germline, CDR1 is GTSNPN and CDR2 SVGIG (reference sequence). This CDR3 contains 15 residues. The CDR3 coding sequence is TGTGCCTGGAGTCTGGCGGGACTTGGGAACAATGAAGCTTTCTTT. Translation: CAWSLAGLGNNEAFF.

Regarding this clonotype: This CDR3 is missing its conserved last phenylalanine or tryptophan, likely due to a read error. The J gene is TRBJ2-2, the V gene TRBV6-1; D gene unclear. The CDR3 totals 15 residues. CDR1 and CDR2 from the germline V gene are MNHNS and SASEGT. The germline V and J ends were trimmed by 1 base and 7 bases, with 13 bases remaining between them. CDR3 coding DNA: TGTGCCAGCAGTGAAGGGTGGTGGCTCATCGGGGAGCTGTTTTAT. Its translation is CASSEGWWLIGELFY.

Points on this clonotype: One end of the junction fails to match germline, which may point to a read error. This chain joins TRBV4-1 and TRBJ1-5; TRBD1 aligns across 7 bases. The CDR3 is 15 residues long. Germline CDR1 MGHRA, CDR2 YSYEKL. CDR3 protein: CASSQRDSANQPQHF. CDR3 sequence (DNA): TGCGCCAGCAGCCAACGGGACAGTGCCAATCAGCCTCAGCATTTT.

Of note for this clonotype: At one end the junction does not follow the germline gene, possibly because of a read error. The CDR3 nucleotides read TGTGCCAGTAGCTTAGGGCAGGGGGCTGAAAACCCGTTTTTT. Translation: CASSLGQGAENPFF. The chain joins TRBV11-2 to TRBJ1-4, with 8 bases that match TRBD1. The CDR3 is 14 residues long. Germline loops: CDR1 SGHAT, CDR2 FQNNGV.

Points on this clonotype: Because the CDR3 is missing its conserved closing phenylalanine or tryptophan, this is likely a read error. The gene calls are TRBV5-5 and TRBJ1-5; D possibly corresponds to TRBD1 (5 bases). This CDR3 contains 14 residues. Germline CDR1 is SGHKS and CDR2 is YYEKEE (reference sequence). The ends were cut back, 4 bases at V and 6 bases at J, with 14 bases in the middle. This CDR3 is CASSSGGAGQPQHL. The DNA for the CDR3 is TGTGCCAGCAGCAGCGGGGGTGCAGGTCAGCCCCAGCATTTA.

Notes on this clonotype: A much larger clone sits a single nucleotide away, making a read error possible. The chain carries TRBV24-1 and TRBJ1-1; weak D call: TRBD1 (6 bases). From germline, CDR1 is KGHDR and CDR2 SFDVKD. CDR3 size: 15 residues. As DNA, the CDR3 is TGTGCCACCAGTGACGGGGGGGCGGGGAACTCTGAAGCTTTCTTT. Translated, it gives CATSDGGAGNSEAFF.

CDR3 DNA sequence: TGTGCCAGCAGCTTGGACACGAGCAATGAGCAGTTCTTC. Protein: CASSLDTSNEQFF. The V and J genes are TRBV5-8 and TRBJ2-1; D is unclear. The CDR3 length is 13 residues. Trimming took off 0 bases at V and 6 bases at J, with 7 bases between the two ends. CDR1 SGHTS and CDR2 YDEGEE come from the germline V gene.

A note on this clonotype: A much larger clone sits a single nucleotide away, making a read error possible. The genes are TRBV19 and TRBJ2-2; possibly TRBD2 for D (5 bases). The CDR3 has 11 amino acids. Germline lookup yields CDR1 LNHDA and CDR2 SQIVND (reference sequence). Here the CDR3 reads CASSIFGELLF. The CDR3 bases are TGTGCCAGTAGTATTTTCGGGGAGCTGCTTTTT.

Comments on this clonotype: The CDR3 does not close with the conserved phenylalanine or tryptophan, likely indicating a read error. The V call is TRBV29-1, the J call TRBJ1-5; perhaps TRBD1 as D (5 bases). This CDR3 contains 13 residues. CDR1 and CDR2 from the germline V gene are SQVTM and ANQGSEA. This CDR3 is CCAGGEANQPQHS. In nucleotides, the CDR3 is TGCTGCGCCGGAGGGGAAGCGAATCAGCCCCAGCATTCT.

The rearrangement links TRBV11-2 to TRBJ1-6; D gene ambiguous. Germline V lookup: CDR1 SGHAT, CDR2 FQNNGV. The ends were cut back, 8 bases at V and 16 bases at J, with 21 bases in the middle. The CDR3 loop spans 13 amino acids. The CDR3, as DNA: TGTGCCAGCGCGGGCGGAAATAATCCATCACTCCACTTT. Protein: CASAGGNNPSLHF.

With respect to this clonotype: No conserved phenylalanine or tryptophan is present at the end of the CDR3, so a read error is the likely explanation. The chain links TRBV14 to TRBJ2-1; 8 bases line up with TRBD2. The CDR3 is 16 amino acids. The junction had 15 bases not matched to a gene; V was cut back by 9 bases and J by 5 bases. The germline V gene encodes CDR1 SGHDN and CDR2 FVKESK. CDR3 sequence (DNA): TGTGCCAGTAGTGCCGTAGCGGGATGCGTAAACAATGAGCAGTTCTTA. The encoded protein is CASSAVAGCVNNEQFL.

In the case of this clonotype: Mismatch with germline at one junction end may stem from a read error. The genes are TRBV20-1 and TRBJ2-3; 7 bases line up with TRBD2. Germline V CDR1 and CDR2: DFQATT, SNEGSKA (reference sequence). This CDR3 contains 12 residues. The CDR3 coding sequence is TGCAGTGCTACTAGCGGTACAGATATGCAGTATTTT. This translates into CSATSGTDMQYF.